This entry describes one T cell receptor (beta chain). These data are taken from a study of blood T cell repertoires in COVID-19. On the study more broadly: From T cells, B-cell-depleted T cells, or PBMCs came the material, which was cDNA or gDNA.

The CDR3 loop spans 15 amino acids. CDR1 MNHEY and CDR2 SMNVEV come from the germline V gene (reference sequence). V lost 5 bases, J lost 5 bases, and 10 bases stayed unmatched. The repertoire was sequenced with immunoSEQ multiplex PCR; TCRdb's copy has only in-frame clones and lacks some. Among 140,000 to 150,000 clones listed, just under 85% were seen once. The J gene is TRBJ2-5, the V gene TRBV27; 8 nucleotides match TRBD2. The source material was PBMCs or T cells enriched from blood (not recorded which). The receptor's source is a woman aged 50 to 60 with acute COVID-19. The CDR3 spells CASSTRFSGMETQYF. Here the CDR3 DNA reads TGTGCCAGCAGTACCCGTTTTAGCGGGATGGAGACCCAGTACTTC.